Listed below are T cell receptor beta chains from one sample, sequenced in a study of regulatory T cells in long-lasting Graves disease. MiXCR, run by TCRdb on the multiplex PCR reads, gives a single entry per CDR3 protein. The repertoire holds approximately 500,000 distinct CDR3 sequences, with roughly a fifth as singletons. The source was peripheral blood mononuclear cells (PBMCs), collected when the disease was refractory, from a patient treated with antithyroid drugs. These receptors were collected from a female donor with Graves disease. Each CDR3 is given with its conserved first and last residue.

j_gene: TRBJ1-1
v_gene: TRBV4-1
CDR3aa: CASSRKLGSTEAFF

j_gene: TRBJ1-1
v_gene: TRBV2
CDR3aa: CASKGPPVSGTEAFF

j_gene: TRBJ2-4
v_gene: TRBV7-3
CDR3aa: CASSTGQGAGGNIQYF

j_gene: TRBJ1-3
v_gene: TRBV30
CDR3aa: CAWAHMTGAGNTIYF

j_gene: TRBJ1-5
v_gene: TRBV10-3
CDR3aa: CAISESGGDRLGAQHF

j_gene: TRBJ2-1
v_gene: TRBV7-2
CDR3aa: CASSPQTSGRADEQFF

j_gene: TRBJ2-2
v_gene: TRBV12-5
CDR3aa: CASGPSLAGGPANTGELFF

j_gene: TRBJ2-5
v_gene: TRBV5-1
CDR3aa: CASSLEPSGFLTQYF

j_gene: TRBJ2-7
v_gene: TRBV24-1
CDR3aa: CATSDLNGVSFF

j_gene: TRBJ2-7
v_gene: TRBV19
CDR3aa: CASSFSPDRVYEQYF

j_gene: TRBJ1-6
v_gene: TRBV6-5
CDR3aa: CASSYSGSLIPLHF

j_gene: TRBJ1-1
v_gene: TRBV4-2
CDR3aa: CASSQDGGTGLNTEAFF

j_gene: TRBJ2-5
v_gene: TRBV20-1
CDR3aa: CSAQRASGAYQETQYF

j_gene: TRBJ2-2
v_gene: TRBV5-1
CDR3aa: CASSFSGDTNTGELFF

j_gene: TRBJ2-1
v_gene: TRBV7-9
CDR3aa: CASSLDIAGGANEQFF

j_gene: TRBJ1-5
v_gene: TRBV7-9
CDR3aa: CASSSDRVTPQHF

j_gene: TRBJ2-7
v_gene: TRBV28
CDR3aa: CASSSPSGTKDEQYF

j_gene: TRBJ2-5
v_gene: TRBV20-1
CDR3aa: CSAGGLAGLLKVQETQYF

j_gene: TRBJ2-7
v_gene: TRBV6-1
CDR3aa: CASSPPGEQYF

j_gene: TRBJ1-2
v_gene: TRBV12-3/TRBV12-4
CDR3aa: CASRDGSNYGYTF

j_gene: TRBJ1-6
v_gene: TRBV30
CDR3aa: CAWSPRGFDSPLHF

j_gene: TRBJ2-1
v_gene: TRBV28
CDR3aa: CASSTGAGEQFF

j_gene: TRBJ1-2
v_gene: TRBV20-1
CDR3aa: CSARDQGKEDYGYTF

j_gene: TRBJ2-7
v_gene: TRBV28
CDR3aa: CASSSQGPSSYEQYF

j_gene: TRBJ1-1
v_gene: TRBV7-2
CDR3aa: CASSFLRDGAEAFF

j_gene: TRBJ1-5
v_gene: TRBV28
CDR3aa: CASSPRGVQPQHF

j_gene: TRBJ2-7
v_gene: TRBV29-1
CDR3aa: CSVRDSYEQYF

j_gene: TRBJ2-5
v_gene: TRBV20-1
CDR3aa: CSAPSTGPQETQYF

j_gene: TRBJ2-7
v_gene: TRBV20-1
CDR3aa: CSANPGTGRDYEQYF

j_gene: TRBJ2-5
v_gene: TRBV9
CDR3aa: CASSVVVGQQETQYF

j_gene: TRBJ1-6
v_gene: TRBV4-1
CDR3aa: CASSQDLGSPLHF

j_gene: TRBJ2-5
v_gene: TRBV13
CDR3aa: CASSRLLAGGRETQYF

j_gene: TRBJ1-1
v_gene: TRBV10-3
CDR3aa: CAGDSQRDTEAFF

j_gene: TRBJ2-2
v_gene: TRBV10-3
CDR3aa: CAISWTGGYTGELFF

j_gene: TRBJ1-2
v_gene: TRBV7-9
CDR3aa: CASSETGDHGYTF

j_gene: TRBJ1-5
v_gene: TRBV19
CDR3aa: CASKKDGNQPQHF

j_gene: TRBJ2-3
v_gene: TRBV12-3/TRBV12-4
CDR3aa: CASSLGPTPTDTQYF

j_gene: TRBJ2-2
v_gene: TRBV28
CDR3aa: CASLQTNTGELFF

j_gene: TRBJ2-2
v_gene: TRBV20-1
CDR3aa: CSARVNRGITGELFF

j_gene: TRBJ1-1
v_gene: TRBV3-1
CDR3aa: CASSMSDGANTEAFF

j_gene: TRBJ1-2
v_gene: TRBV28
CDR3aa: CASSFYAGASYGYTF

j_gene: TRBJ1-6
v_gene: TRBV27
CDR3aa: CASSLSLRPGQDSPLHF

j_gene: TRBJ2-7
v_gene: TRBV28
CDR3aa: CASSPQPEGSYEQYF

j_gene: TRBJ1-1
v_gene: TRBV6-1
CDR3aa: CASSEKRRQRGTEAFF

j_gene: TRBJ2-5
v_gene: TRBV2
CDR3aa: CASRLGRQETQYF